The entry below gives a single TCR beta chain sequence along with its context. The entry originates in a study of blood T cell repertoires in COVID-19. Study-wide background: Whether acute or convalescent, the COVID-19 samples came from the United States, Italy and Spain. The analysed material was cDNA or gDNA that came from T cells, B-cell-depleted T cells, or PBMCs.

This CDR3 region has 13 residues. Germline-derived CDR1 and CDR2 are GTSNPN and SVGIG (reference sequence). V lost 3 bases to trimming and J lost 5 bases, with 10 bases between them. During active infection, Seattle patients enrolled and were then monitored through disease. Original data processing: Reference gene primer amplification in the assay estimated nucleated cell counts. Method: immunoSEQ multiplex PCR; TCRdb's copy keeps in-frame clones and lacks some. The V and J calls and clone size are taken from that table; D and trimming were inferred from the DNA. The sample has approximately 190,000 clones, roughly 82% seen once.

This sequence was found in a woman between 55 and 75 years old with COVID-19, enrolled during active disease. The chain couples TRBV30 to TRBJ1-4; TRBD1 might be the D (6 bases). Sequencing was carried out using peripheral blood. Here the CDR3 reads CAWRDSQNEKLFF. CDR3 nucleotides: TGTGCCTGGAGGGACAGTCAAAATGAAAAACTGTTTTTT. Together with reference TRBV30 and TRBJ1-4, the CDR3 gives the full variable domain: SQTIHQWPATLVQPVGSPLSLECTVEGTSNPNLYWYRQAAGRGLQLLFYSVGIGQISSEVPQNLSASRPQDRQFILSSKKLLLSDSGFYLCAWRDSQNEKLFFGSGTQLSVL.